This T cell receptor beta chain was captured in a study of CD4 and CD8 cells across lung adenocarcinoma regions. TCRdb passed the PCR reads through MiXCR, listing each CDR3 protein once. In the table there are 15,000 to 20,000 distinct CDR3 sequences, around 50% of which are singletons. The CDR3 contains 17 residues. Germline lookup yields CDR1 ENHRY and CDR2 SYGVKD. Localized lung adenocarcinoma, a non-small cell lung cancer, affected the donors. This clonotype was counted once. This receptor was identified in a male donor with lung adenocarcinoma. The CD4 and CD8 labels of this study may be unreliable. Sequencing was carried out using CD8+ T cells from the margin of a lung tumor. The V gene is TRBV10-3, the J gene TRBJ2-3, with TRBD2 as a possible D gene (7 bases). The CDR3 bases are TGTGCTATTTGTGATCCGCCCGGGGGGCGTAACGCAGATACGCAGTATTTT. Encoded protein: CAICDPPGGRNADTQYF.